Listed here are 16 T cell receptor beta chains from one sample, sequenced in a study of OX40 agonist ivuxolimab in advanced cancers. Assay: immunoSEQ multiplex PCR; the TCRdb copy retains only in-frame clones and omits some. Among 60,000 to 85,000 clones listed, 94% were seen once. Sequences were derived from CD4+ or CD8+ T cells sorted from blood, sampled in a trial of the OX40 agonist ivuxolimab. The receptors were gathered from an adult with an advanced solid tumor such as melanoma, head and neck, liver or kidney cancer.

This rearrangement joins TRBV6-1 to TRBJ2-1; D might be TRBD1 (5 bases). V shed 1 base and J shed 7 bases, with 11 bases lying between them. The length of the CDR3 is 14 residues. The germline V gene encodes CDR1 MNHNS and CDR2 SASEGT. The CDR3 DNA follows: TGTGCCAGCAGTGAAGGACTGGGGCGAAATGAGCAGTTCTTC. It specifies CASSEGLGRNEQFF.

The chain couples TRBV9 to TRBJ1-6; D is perhaps TRBD1 (5 bases). The germline gives CDR1 SGDLS, CDR2 YYNGEE. V lost 4 bases, J lost 7 bases, and 12 bases lay in between. The CDR3 is made up of 14 amino acids. CDR3 DNA sequence: TGTGCCAGCAGCCGGGACGGAGAAAATTCACCCCTCCACTTT. Amino acid sequence: CASSRDGENSPLHF.

The chain joins TRBV4-1 to TRBJ2-7; tentative D call: TRBD1 (6 bases). V lost 1 base, J lost 4 bases, and 17 bases lay in between. CDR1 and CDR2 (germline): MGHRA, YSYEKL. The CDR3 is made up of 16 amino acids. The CDR3 loop is CASSQVGGGLYYEQYF. The DNA of the CDR3 is TGCGCCAGCAGCCAAGTCGGTGGGGGCTTGTATTACGAGCAGTACTTC.

V is TRBV28 and J is TRBJ2-7, with a possible D match to TRBD2 (6 bases). V lost 6 bases and J lost 4, with 22 bases in between. CDR1 MDHEN and CDR2 SYDVKM come from the germline V gene. The CDR3 is 16 residues long. The CDR3 here is CASRVGTPSMNYEQYF. The CDR3 DNA is TGTGCCAGCAGAGTAGGGACTCCCTCAATGAATTACGAGCAGTACTTC.

This chain's CDR3 is CASSLTGGANTEAFF. The CDR3 bases are TGTGCCAGCAGTTTGACGGGGGGCGCGAACACTGAAGCTTTCTTT. This chain links TRBV28 with TRBJ1-1; D possibly corresponds to TRBD1 (6 bases). Trimming stripped 3 bases from V and 1 base from J, with 12 bases between. Germline CDR1 and CDR2: MDHEN and SYDVKM. This CDR3 contains 15 residues.

V gene TRBV7-9 combines with J gene TRBJ2-7; the match to TRBD1 covers 8 bases. The CDR3 is 16 amino acids. The V and J ends lost 5 bases and 7 bases, in that order; junction bases with no gene match: 16. CDR1 SEHNR and CDR2 FQNEAQ come from the germline V gene (reference sequence). The CDR3 is CASSTSRRTGFREQYF. The CDR3 bases are TGTGCCAGCAGCACGAGCCGGAGGACAGGGTTCCGAGAGCAGTACTTC.

The genes are TRBV23-1 and TRBJ2-1; TRBD1 matches 8 bases. TRBV23-1 is labeled an ORF, and its function is uncertain. The CDR3 extends over 20 amino acids. V was pared by 6 bases and J by 5 bases, with 24 bases of the junction left unmatched. CDR3 protein: CASRPTRDRLVRPGNNEQFF. The CDR3 bases are TGCGCCAGCAGACCCACCCGGGACAGGTTAGTCAGGCCGGGGAACAATGAGCAGTTCTTC.

This chain links TRBV19 with TRBJ1-2; perhaps TRBD1 as D (5 bases). V gave up 4 bases and J gave up 2 bases, with 8 bases separating them. This CDR3 comprises 13 residues. The germline V gene has CDR1 LNHDA and CDR2 SQIVND (reference sequence). The CDR3 DNA is TGTGCCAGTAGTACGGGACTGAACTATGGCTACACCTTC. Translated, it gives CASSTGLNYGYTF.

The chain couples TRBV5-1 to TRBJ1-2; D perhaps matches TRBD1 (6 bases). The CDR3 is 15 residues long. V lost 0 bases and J 4 bases, leaving 13 bases between the germline ends. Per germline, CDR1 SGHRS and CDR2 YFSETQ. Written as DNA, the CDR3 is TGCGCCAGCAGCTTGGAAGGGGGGGCAGGCTATGGCTACACCTTC. Amino acid sequence: CASSLEGGAGYGYTF.

The J gene is TRBJ2-3, the V gene TRBV7-6; 8 nucleotides agree with TRBD2. The ends lost 2 bases at V and 1 base at J; junction bases unmatched: 5. This CDR3 has 16 residues. Looked up from germline, CDR1 is SGHVS and CDR2 is FNYEAQ. This chain's CDR3 is CASSLQAGDGTDTQYF. The CDR3 region has the DNA TGTGCCAGCAGCTTACAAGCGGGAGACGGCACAGATACGCAGTATTTT.

The chain combines TRBV4-3 with TRBJ2-2; D is perhaps TRBD2 (5 bases). This CDR3 is 16 amino acids long. The germline gives CDR1 LGHNA, CDR2 YSLEER. V was clipped by 6 bases and J by 6 bases, with 20 bases between them. CDR3 DNA sequence: TGCGCCAGCAGACACCTAGCCGGGTCGGAGGCCGGGGAGCTGTTTTTT. It specifies CASRHLAGSEAGELFF.

About this clone: This sample also contains other DNA sequences that code for the same CDR3. The rearrangement uses TRBV6-1 and TRBJ1-5, with D uncertain. This CDR3 spans 16 amino acids. CDR1 and CDR2 (germline): MNHNS, SASEGT. Trimming left V 0 bases short and J 2 bases short, with 11 bases between. In DNA form, the CDR3 reads TGTGCCAGCAGTGAAGCGCGGATTAGCGGCAATCAGCCCCAGCATTTT. This codes for CASSEARISGNQPQHF.

This chain links TRBV15 with TRBJ1-5; D might be TRBD1 (5 bases). Trimming took off 0 bases at V and 6 bases at J, with 12 bases between the two ends. The CDR3 totals 15 residues. CDR1 is LNHNV, CDR2 YYDKDF, per germline (reference sequence). Here the CDR3 DNA reads TGTGCCACCAGCAGAGATCGAGGGGATGGTCAGCCCCAGCATTTT. The encoded protein is CATSRDRGDGQPQHF.

V usage is TRBV6-1 and J usage is TRBJ2-7; the match to TRBD1 covers 7 bases. CDR3 length equals 14 residues. V dropped 3 bases and J dropped 0; count of bases not matched to a gene: 2. In germline, CDR1 is MNHNS, CDR2 SASEGT. CDR3 loop: CASSDDRDSYEQYF. The CDR3, as DNA: TGTGCCAGCAGTGACGACAGGGACTCCTACGAGCAGTACTTC.

The chain carries TRBV27 and TRBJ2-5; D is ambiguous. This CDR3 region has 13 residues. The V end lost 5 bases, the J end lost 0 bases, and 7 bases lay between the germline ends. Germline V lookup: CDR1 MNHEY, CDR2 SMNVEV (reference sequence). CDR3 nucleotides: TGTGCCAGCAGTCCTATAAACCAAGAGACCCAGTACTTC. Its translation is CASSPINQETQYF.

The J gene is TRBJ2-2, the V gene TRBV28; 10 bases fit TRBD1. V gave up 8 bases and J gave up 4 bases; unmatched junction bases: 4. The CDR3 is made up of 14 amino acids. The germline V gene encodes CDR1 MDHEN and CDR2 SYDVKM. The CDR3 reads CASLRDRGTGELFF. The CDR3 nucleotides read TGTGCCAGCCTGAGGGACAGGGGCACCGGGGAGCTGTTTTTT.